This TCR beta chain was retrieved from a study of blood T cell repertoires in COVID-19. Only in-frame clones appear in the TCRdb table, and some are missing; sequencing was by immunoSEQ multiplex PCR. The repertoire holds about 210,000 clones, with 80% to 85% as singletons. This clone was detected only a few times. The CDR3 has 14 amino acids. Trimming stripped 3 bases from V and 8 bases from J, with 14 bases between. CDR1 and CDR2 from the germline V gene are SGHRS and YFSETQ. The genes are TRBV5-1 and TRBJ2-2; TRBD1 is a possible D gene (6 bases). The receptor comes from a woman aged 45-60 years with acute COVID-19. The sample consisted of PBMCs or T cells enriched from blood (not recorded which). CDR3 in amino acids: CASSYLNRAGELFF. DNA of the CDR3: TGCGCCAGCAGCTACTTAAACAGGGCTGGGGAGCTGTTTTTT.